Listed below are T cell receptor beta chains from one sample, sequenced in a study of radiotherapy plus CTLA-4 blockade in lung cancer. Profiled with immunoSEQ multiplex PCR; TCRdb holds only in-frame clones, not every one. Among tens of thousands of clones listed, around nine tenths were seen once. The sequenced sample was peripheral blood, obtained from a patient treated with radiotherapy plus ipilimumab. The receptors come from a human donor with non-small cell lung cancer that progressed on radiotherapy plus ipilimumab. The CDR3 runs from the conserved cysteine through the conserved F or W. The order of the fields is J gene, clone size, D gene, V gene, CDR3 protein, CDR3 DNA. D genes are given only for firm matches. The size entry is marked missing in some rows and otherwise reads once, few, many or a size class.

j_call: TRBJ2-1; clone_size: -; d_call: TRBD2; v_call: TRBV6-5; cdr3_aa: CASRPIVSGSEQFF; cdr3_nt: TGTGCCAGCAGACCCATTGTTAGCGGGTCAGAGCAGTTCTTC
j_call: TRBJ2-5; clone_size: -; d_call: TRBD1; v_call: TRBV5-1; cdr3_aa: CASSLEGGPETQYF; cdr3_nt: TGCGCCAGCAGCTTGGAAGGGGGCCCAGAGACCCAGTACTTC
j_call: TRBJ2-1; clone_size: -; d_call: TRBD2; v_call: TRBV28; cdr3_aa: CASSQAGVHGHEQFF; cdr3_nt: TGTGCCAGCAGCCAAGCGGGAGTACATGGGCATGAGCAGTTCTTC
j_call: TRBJ1-1; clone_size: few; d_call: -; v_call: TRBV6-1; cdr3_aa: CASSLNAGNTEAFF; cdr3_nt: TGTGCCAGCAGTTTAAACGCCGGAAACACTGAAGCTTTCTTT
j_call: TRBJ2-1; clone_size: -; d_call: -; v_call: TRBV28; cdr3_aa: CASSLGPSAAADEQFF; cdr3_nt: TGTGCCAGCAGTCTAGGTCCGAGCGCCGCCGCCGATGAGCAGTTCTTC
j_call: TRBJ1-5; clone_size: once; d_call: -; v_call: TRBV5-6; cdr3_aa: CASSLQRSRDQPQHF; cdr3_nt: TGTGCCAGCAGCTTACAGCGGTCCAGGGATCAGCCCCAGCATTTT
j_call: TRBJ2-1; clone_size: -; d_call: -; v_call: TRBV15; cdr3_aa: CATSRVGLNNEQFF; cdr3_nt: TGTGCCACCAGCAGAGTGGGGTTAAACAATGAGCAGTTCTTC
j_call: TRBJ1-1; clone_size: -; d_call: -; v_call: TRBV5-6; cdr3_aa: CASSLIGQLNTEAFF; cdr3_nt: TGTGCCAGCAGCTTGATCGGACAGCTGAACACTGAAGCTTTCTTT
j_call: TRBJ1-1; clone_size: -; d_call: -; v_call: TRBV19; cdr3_aa: CASTPGVNTEAFF; cdr3_nt: TGTGCCAGTACCCCGGGAGTGAACACTGAAGCTTTCTTT
j_call: TRBJ1-2; clone_size: -; d_call: -; v_call: TRBV29-1; cdr3_aa: CSVVPGYTF; cdr3_nt: TGCAGCGTTGTCCCTGGCTACACCTTC
j_call: TRBJ2-7; clone_size: -; d_call: -; v_call: TRBV5-4; cdr3_aa: CASSAGSRGFYEQYF; cdr3_nt: TGTGCCAGCAGCGCTGGGTCCCGGGGTTTCTACGAGCAGTACTTC
j_call: TRBJ2-7; clone_size: -; d_call: -; v_call: TRBV5-6; cdr3_aa: CASRTPAGGFYEQYF; cdr3_nt: TGTGCCAGCAGGACCCCGGCTGGTGGTTTTTACGAGCAGTACTTC
j_call: TRBJ2-7; clone_size: -; d_call: TRBD1; v_call: TRBV11-2; cdr3_aa: CASSLARQGSEQYF; cdr3_nt: TGTGCCAGCAGCTTAGCCCGACAGGGGTCCGAGCAGTACTTC
j_call: TRBJ2-3; clone_size: -; d_call: TRBD2; v_call: TRBV28; cdr3_aa: CASRPSGRGVDTQYF; cdr3_nt: TGTGCCAGCAGACCTAGCGGGAGAGGTGTGGATACGCAGTATTTT
j_call: TRBJ2-5; clone_size: -; d_call: -; v_call: TRBV13; cdr3_aa: CASSLGGTQETQYF; cdr3_nt: TGTGCCAGCAGCTTAGGAGGTACCCAAGAGACCCAGTACTTC
j_call: TRBJ2-1; clone_size: -; d_call: TRBD2; v_call: TRBV29-1; cdr3_aa: CSFTSSGSGWGNEQFF; cdr3_nt: TGCAGCTTTACCTCTAGCGGGAGCGGGTGGGGGAATGAGCAGTTCTTC
j_call: TRBJ2-2; clone_size: -; d_call: TRBD2; v_call: TRBV18; cdr3_aa: CASLTSGRSGELFF; cdr3_nt: TGTGCCAGCTTGACTAGCGGGAGATCCGGGGAGCTGTTTTTT
j_call: TRBJ1-2; clone_size: -; d_call: -; v_call: TRBV13; cdr3_aa: CASSLRPNYGYTF; cdr3_nt: TGTGCCAGCAGCCTTAGACCCAACTATGGCTACACCTTC
j_call: TRBJ2-2; clone_size: -; d_call: TRBD2; v_call: TRBV5-1; cdr3_aa: CASSGWGSGTNTGELFF; cdr3_nt: TGCGCCAGCAGCGGTTGGGGTAGCGGGACGAACACCGGGGAGCTGTTTTTT
j_call: TRBJ2-7; clone_size: -; d_call: TRBD2; v_call: TRBV28; cdr3_aa: CATRRGGDLVEQYF; cdr3_nt: TGTGCCACCCGACGTGGGGGGGATCTGGTCGAGCAGTACTTC
j_call: TRBJ2-5; clone_size: -; d_call: TRBD2; v_call: TRBV6-5; cdr3_aa: CASSTGTSQTVYF; cdr3_nt: TGTGCCAGCAGTACTGGGACTAGCCAGACGGTATACTTC
j_call: TRBJ2-3; clone_size: -; d_call: TRBD1; v_call: TRBV12-5; cdr3_aa: CASGLGGTGWNTQYF; cdr3_nt: TGTGCTAGTGGTTTGGGGGGGACAGGGTGGAATACGCAGTATTTT
j_call: TRBJ1-3; clone_size: -; d_call: -; v_call: TRBV11-1; cdr3_aa: CASSFSSNTIYF; cdr3_nt: TGTGCCAGCAGCTTTTCGTCCAACACCATATATTTT
j_call: TRBJ1-5; clone_size: -; d_call: -; v_call: TRBV4-2; cdr3_aa: CASSGTINQPQHF; cdr3_nt: TGTGCCAGCAGCGGGACAATTAATCAGCCCCAGCATTTT
j_call: TRBJ2-1; clone_size: -; d_call: -; v_call: TRBV21-1; cdr3_aa: CASSKWGQAGVFYNEQFF; cdr3_nt: TGTGCCAGCAGCAAATGGGGGCAAGCGGGAGTCTTCTACAATGAGCAGTTCTTC
j_call: TRBJ2-7; clone_size: -; d_call: -; v_call: TRBV18; cdr3_aa: CASSPKSSQSSYEQYF; cdr3_nt: TGTGCCAGCTCACCCAAGAGCTCCCAGAGCTCCTACGAGCAGTACTTC
j_call: TRBJ2-2; clone_size: -; d_call: TRBD1; v_call: TRBV6-6; cdr3_aa: CASIFYTGASGELFF; cdr3_nt: TGTGCCAGCATATTCTACACAGGGGCATCCGGGGAGCTGTTTTTT
j_call: TRBJ2-7; clone_size: -; d_call: -; v_call: TRBV6-1; cdr3_aa: CASSDGNTYEQYF; cdr3_nt: TGTGCCAGCAGTGACGGTAACACCTACGAGCAGTACTTC
j_call: TRBJ2-7; clone_size: once; d_call: -; v_call: TRBV7-9; cdr3_aa: CASSSGIKGYEQYF; cdr3_nt: TGTGCCAGCAGCTCCGGGATTAAGGGCTACGAGCAGTACTTC
j_call: TRBJ2-3; clone_size: -; d_call: -; v_call: TRBV19; cdr3_aa: CASSIIRGTDTQYF; cdr3_nt: TGTGCCAGTAGTATTATCCGGGGCACAGATACGCAGTATTTT